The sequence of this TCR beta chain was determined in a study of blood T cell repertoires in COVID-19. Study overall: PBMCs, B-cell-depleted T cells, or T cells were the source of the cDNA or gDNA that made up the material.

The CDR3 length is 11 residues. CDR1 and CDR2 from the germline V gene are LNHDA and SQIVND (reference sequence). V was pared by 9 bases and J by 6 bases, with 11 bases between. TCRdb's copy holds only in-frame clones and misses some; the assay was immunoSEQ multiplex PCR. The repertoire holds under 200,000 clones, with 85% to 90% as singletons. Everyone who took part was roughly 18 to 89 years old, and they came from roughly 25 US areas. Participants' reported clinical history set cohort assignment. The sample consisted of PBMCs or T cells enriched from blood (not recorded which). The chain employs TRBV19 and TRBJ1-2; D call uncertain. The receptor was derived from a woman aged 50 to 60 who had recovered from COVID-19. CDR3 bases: TGTGCCAGCCGCCACGCGGATGGCTACACCTTC. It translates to CASRHADGYTF.